Listed below are T cell receptor beta chains from one sample, sequenced in a study of blood T cell repertoires in COVID-19. Profiled with immunoSEQ multiplex PCR; TCRdb holds only in-frame clones, not every one. The sample holds about 260,000 clones, about 89% seen once. The sample was peripheral blood. These receptors all come from a man aged 40-55 years who had recovered from COVID-19. Each CDR3 is given with its conserved first and last residue. Fields, in order: J gene, D gene, clone size, V gene, CDR3 protein, CDR3 DNA. A D gene is named only where the DNA matches it firmly. Rows give clone size only sometimes, using once, few, many, or a class for an expanded clone.

J gene: TRBJ2-1
D gene: .
clone size: .
V gene: TRBV23-1
CDR3 protein: CASSQSMSSVANEQFF
CDR3 DNA: TGCGCCAGCAGTCAATCGATGTCTAGCGTAGCCAATGAGCAGTTCTTC

J gene: TRBJ2-1
D gene: .
clone size: .
V gene: TRBV2
CDR3 protein: CASSNDRGGYNEQFF
CDR3 DNA: TGTGCCAGCAGTAACGACAGGGGAGGGTACAATGAGCAGTTCTTC

J gene: TRBJ1-4
D gene: TRBD1
clone size: once
V gene: TRBV13
CDR3 protein: CASSFNRGTNEKLFF
CDR3 DNA: TGTGCCAGCAGCTTTAACAGGGGGACTAATGAAAAACTGTTTTTT

J gene: TRBJ1-2
D gene: TRBD1
clone size: .
V gene: TRBV4-1
CDR3 protein: CASSLRQGAGYGYTF
CDR3 DNA: TGCGCCAGCAGCCTAAGACAGGGGGCAGGGTATGGCTACACCTTC

J gene: TRBJ2-7
D gene: TRBD2
clone size: once
V gene: TRBV7-9
CDR3 protein: CASSLASGMSSYEQYF
CDR3 DNA: TGTGCCAGCAGCTTGGCTAGCGGTATGAGCTCCTACGAGCAGTACTTC

J gene: TRBJ1-6
D gene: TRBD1
clone size: .
V gene: TRBV27
CDR3 protein: CASSQIGQVNSPLHF
CDR3 DNA: TGTGCCAGCAGCCAAATTGGACAGGTGAATTCACCCCTCCACTTT

J gene: TRBJ2-1
D gene: TRBD1
clone size: .
V gene: TRBV5-4
CDR3 protein: CASTFKGADEQFF
CDR3 DNA: TGTGCCAGCACCTTCAAGGGGGCGGATGAGCAGTTCTTC

J gene: TRBJ2-6
D gene: .
clone size: .
V gene: TRBV7-9
CDR3 protein: CASSLAVRVGANVLTF
CDR3 DNA: TGTGCCAGCAGCTTAGCGGTCCGGGTCGGGGCCAACGTCCTGACTTTC

J gene: TRBJ1-5
D gene: .
clone size: .
V gene: TRBV7-2
CDR3 protein: CASSPSGFSNQPQHF
CDR3 DNA: TGTGCCAGCAGCCCCTCAGGGTTTAGCAATCAGCCCCAGCATTTT

J gene: TRBJ2-3
D gene: TRBD2
clone size: .
V gene: TRBV5-1
CDR3 protein: CASSLLTGGSTDTQYF
CDR3 DNA: TGCGCCAGCAGCCTGCTTACGGGGGGGAGCACAGATACGCAGTATTTT

J gene: TRBJ2-3
D gene: .
clone size: many
V gene: TRBV4-1
CDR3 protein: CASTPLERRWGTDTQYF
CDR3 DNA: TGCGCCAGCACCCCCCTGGAGAGGCGGTGGGGCACAGATACGCAGTATTTT

J gene: TRBJ1-2
D gene: TRBD1
clone size: .
V gene: TRBV10-3
CDR3 protein: CAITSVDRGGDGYTF
CDR3 DNA: TGTGCCATCACGTCGGTTGACAGGGGGGGAGATGGCTACACCTTC

J gene: TRBJ2-2
D gene: TRBD2
clone size: .
V gene: TRBV2
CDR3 protein: CASKVGAGGHGELFF
CDR3 DNA: TGTGCCAGCAAGGTCGGCGCGGGGGGACACGGGGAGCTGTTTTTT

J gene: TRBJ2-1
D gene: .
clone size: once
V gene: TRBV7-2
CDR3 protein: CASSAQVSSYNEQFF
CDR3 DNA: TGTGCCAGCAGCGCACAGGTTAGCTCCTACAATGAGCAGTTCTTC

J gene: TRBJ1-1
D gene: TRBD1
clone size: .
V gene: TRBV18
CDR3 protein: CASSPLIGQGVDTEAFF
CDR3 DNA: TGTGCCAGCTCACCATTAATTGGACAGGGGGTTGACACTGAAGCTTTCTTT

J gene: TRBJ1-1
D gene: .
clone size: .
V gene: TRBV7-2
CDR3 protein: CASSLSERGNTEAFF
CDR3 DNA: TGTGCCAGCAGCTTATCGGAGAGAGGGAACACTGAAGCTTTCTTT

J gene: TRBJ2-7
D gene: TRBD2
clone size: .
V gene: TRBV7-2
CDR3 protein: CASTNGGTSYEQYF
CDR3 DNA: TGTGCCAGCACGAACGGGGGGACCTCCTACGAGCAGTACTTC

J gene: TRBJ1-1
D gene: TRBD1
clone size: once
V gene: TRBV29-1
CDR3 protein: CSAKQGANTEAFF
CDR3 DNA: TGCAGCGCAAAACAGGGGGCGAACACTGAAGCTTTCTTT

J gene: TRBJ1-4
D gene: .
clone size: .
V gene: TRBV29-1
CDR3 protein: CSVEGRNEKLFF
CDR3 DNA: TGCAGCGTGGAGGGCCGTAATGAAAAACTGTTTTTT

J gene: TRBJ1-6
D gene: .
clone size: .
V gene: TRBV11-2
CDR3 protein: CASSALTGFNSPLHF
CDR3 DNA: TGTGCCAGCAGCGCCTTGACAGGTTTTAATTCACCCCTCCACTTT

J gene: TRBJ1-5
D gene: .
clone size: .
V gene: TRBV24-1
CDR3 protein: CATSVKGGRYYQPQHF
CDR3 DNA: TGTGCCACCAGCGTCAAAGGGGGACGGTATTATCAGCCCCAGCATTTT

J gene: TRBJ1-2
D gene: TRBD1
clone size: .
V gene: TRBV27
CDR3 protein: CASTYSGTGLYGYTF
CDR3 DNA: TGTGCCAGCACCTATTCGGGGACAGGGCTCTATGGCTACACCTTC

J gene: TRBJ1-5
D gene: TRBD1
clone size: few
V gene: TRBV4-3
CDR3 protein: CASSQSTTGARNQPQHF
CDR3 DNA: TGCGCCAGCAGCCAATCTACGACAGGGGCCCGCAATCAGCCCCAGCATTTT

J gene: TRBJ1-1
D gene: .
clone size: .
V gene: TRBV7-9
CDR3 protein: CASSSKGRGLNTEAFF
CDR3 DNA: TGTGCCAGCAGCTCGAAGGGCAGGGGTTTGAACACTGAAGCTTTCTTT

J gene: TRBJ2-3
D gene: TRBD2
clone size: .
V gene: TRBV5-1
CDR3 protein: CASSSGLAGTTDTQYF
CDR3 DNA: TGCGCCAGCAGCTCTGGACTAGCGGGAACCACAGATACGCAGTATTTT

J gene: TRBJ2-2
D gene: .
clone size: few
V gene: TRBV13
CDR3 protein: CASRPGARSNTGELFF
CDR3 DNA: TGTGCCAGCAGGCCTGGAGCTAGAAGTAACACCGGGGAGCTGTTTTTT

J gene: TRBJ2-1
D gene: TRBD2
clone size: few
V gene: TRBV7-9
CDR3 protein: CASSLRGTSGGPYNEQFF
CDR3 DNA: TGTGCCAGCAGCCTACGCGGGACTAGCGGGGGGCCCTACAATGAGCAGTTCTTC

J gene: TRBJ2-3
D gene: TRBD2
clone size: few
V gene: TRBV7-6
CDR3 protein: CASSARTSGTDTQYF
CDR3 DNA: TGTGCCAGCAGCGCCAGGACTAGCGGCACAGATACGCAGTATTTT

J gene: TRBJ2-5
D gene: .
clone size: .
V gene: TRBV6-2/TRBV6-3
CDR3 protein: CASSYWANQETQYF
CDR3 DNA: TGTGCCAGCAGTTACTGGGCAAACCAAGAGACCCAGTACTTC

J gene: TRBJ1-6
D gene: .
clone size: .
V gene: TRBV6-1
CDR3 protein: CASSDRGNSPLHF
CDR3 DNA: TGTGCCAGCAGTGACAGGGGTAATTCACCCCTCCACTTT

J gene: TRBJ2-7
D gene: TRBD2
clone size: .
V gene: TRBV12-5
CDR3 protein: CASGLVGGLAETYEQYF
CDR3 DNA: TGTGCTAGTGGTTTGGTAGGTGGACTAGCGGAAACCTACGAGCAGTACTTC

J gene: TRBJ2-1
D gene: .
clone size: .
V gene: TRBV20-1
CDR3 protein: CSARIVYEQFF
CDR3 DNA: TGCAGTGCTAGGATAGTTTATGAGCAGTTCTTC

J gene: TRBJ2-1
D gene: TRBD1
clone size: .
V gene: TRBV5-4
CDR3 protein: CASSRTTGGNNEQFF
CDR3 DNA: TGTGCCAGCAGCCGAACGACAGGGGGGAACAATGAGCAGTTCTTC

J gene: TRBJ2-1
D gene: .
clone size: .
V gene: TRBV2
CDR3 protein: CASCQDSQDYNEQFF
CDR3 DNA: TGTGCCAGCTGTCAGGACAGTCAGGACTACAATGAGCAGTTCTTC

J gene: TRBJ2-2
D gene: TRBD2
clone size: .
V gene: TRBV3-1/TRBV3-2
CDR3 protein: CASSQDPGGVLAGELFF
CDR3 DNA: TGTGCCAGCAGCCAAGATCCGGGGGGGGTGTTGGCCGGGGAGCTGTTTTTT

J gene: TRBJ1-4
D gene: TRBD1
clone size: .
V gene: TRBV14
CDR3 protein: CASSPQGTGLYEKLFF
CDR3 DNA: TGTGCCAGCAGCCCACAAGGGACAGGACTATATGAAAAACTGTTTTTT

J gene: TRBJ2-3
D gene: TRBD2
clone size: .
V gene: TRBV7-2
CDR3 protein: CASSLVGTSADTQYF
CDR3 DNA: TGTGCCAGCAGCTTAGTGGGGACTAGCGCAGATACGCAGTATTTT

J gene: TRBJ2-1
D gene: TRBD1
clone size: .
V gene: TRBV19
CDR3 protein: CATGQGWHEQFF
CDR3 DNA: TGTGCCACCGGACAGGGGTGGCATGAGCAGTTCTTC

J gene: TRBJ2-2
D gene: TRBD2
clone size: once
V gene: TRBV11-2
CDR3 protein: CASGGGPTGELFF
CDR3 DNA: TGTGCCAGTGGCGGGGGGCCAACCGGGGAGCTGTTTTTT

J gene: TRBJ2-3
D gene: .
clone size: .
V gene: TRBV3-1/TRBV3-2
CDR3 protein: CASSPGRRGRQDTQYF
CDR3 DNA: TGTGCCAGCAGCCCGGGGAGGCGGGGGCGCCAAGATACGCAGTATTTT

J gene: TRBJ2-2
D gene: TRBD1
clone size: .
V gene: TRBV7-9
CDR3 protein: CASSLGQGSTGELFF
CDR3 DNA: TGTGCCAGCAGCTTAGGACAGGGATCCACCGGGGAGCTGTTTTTT

J gene: TRBJ2-3
D gene: TRBD1
clone size: once
V gene: TRBV12-3/TRBV12-4
CDR3 protein: CASGVRQGSEYF
CDR3 DNA: TGTGCCAGCGGGGTAAGACAGGGGAGTGAGTATTTT

J gene: TRBJ1-5
D gene: .
clone size: .
V gene: TRBV6-2/TRBV6-3
CDR3 protein: CASSYSGRGNQPQHF
CDR3 DNA: TGTGCCAGCAGTTACTCGGGCAGGGGCAATCAGCCCCAGCATTTT

J gene: TRBJ1-2
D gene: TRBD1
clone size: few
V gene: TRBV10-3
CDR3 protein: CAISRQGSGGYTF
CDR3 DNA: TGTGCCATCAGCCGACAGGGGTCGGGCGGCTACACCTTC